The text below deals with one TCR beta chain. The sample originates from a study of Siglec-9 on CD8 T cells in melanoma. The germline CDR1 and CDR2 sequences are SEHNR and FQNEAQ (reference sequence). V dropped 8 bases and J dropped 0 bases, with 10 bases sitting between them. This CDR3 has 13 amino acids. The protocol was immunoSEQ multiplex PCR, while the TCRdb copy is restricted to in-frame clones and leaves out a portion. The table has 30,000 to 45,000 clones, about four fifths seen once. The chain joins TRBV7-9 to TRBJ1-1; no clear D. Material: Siglec-9- CD8+ T cells sorted from blood. The sequence came from a human donor in good health. CDR3 amino acids: CASGWTVNTEAFF. CDR3 in DNA: TGTGCCAGCGGCTGGACGGTGAACACTGAAGCTTTCTTT.